This entry lists 13 T cell receptor beta chains sequenced from one sample in a study of cytomegalovirus exposure and HLA in healthy donors. A multiplex PCR was run with 60 Vbeta primers and 13 Jbeta primers. Profiling relied on immunoSEQ multiplex PCR, and the TCRdb table lists in-frame clones only, not all of them. The table lists roughly 170,000 clones, roughly four fifths of them singletons. Sequenced input: PBMCs. The receptors were sampled from a girl aged 5-17 years in good health and CMV-seropositive.

This chain uses TRBV10-3 with TRBJ1-2; 7 bases map to TRBD1. V dropped 4 bases and J dropped 1; count of bases not matched to a gene: 9. CDR3 length equals 16 residues. Per the germline V gene, CDR1 is ENHRY and CDR2 is SYGVKD. The CDR3 nucleotides are TGTGCCATCAGTGTCGGGACAGAGCTACTTAACTATGGCTACACCTTC. Protein product: CAISVGTELLNYGYTF.

This chain uses TRBV9 with TRBJ1-3; 7 positions match TRBD1. The germline gives CDR1 SGDLS, CDR2 YYNGEE. The CDR3 has 17 amino acids. V lost 1 base to trimming and J lost 0 bases; unmatched junction nucleotides: 7. The CDR3 DNA sequence: TGTGCCAGCAGCGTAAGAGGAGGGGACAGCTCTGGAAACACCATATATTTT. This sequence encodes CASSVRGGDSSGNTIYF.

The chain employs TRBV2 and TRBJ1-5, with unresolved D. The V and J ends lost 9 bases and 8 bases respectively, with 17 bases between them. Germline lookup yields CDR1 SNHLY and CDR2 FYNNEI. The CDR3 covers 13 residues. The CDR3 region is CASTEDRGKPQHF. DNA of the CDR3: TGTGCCAGTACCGAGGACCGAGGGAAGCCCCAGCATTTT.

This clone was observed a single time. The CDR3: CASSLFGTREKETQYF. The CDR3 coding sequence is TGTGCCAGCAGTCTCTTCGGGACTAGAGAGAAAGAGACCCAGTACTTC. The chain combines TRBV11-3 with TRBJ2-5, with 8 bases identical to TRBD2. CDR1 SGHNT and CDR2 YENEEA come from the germline V gene. Trimming cost V 6 bases and J 3 bases; bases outside gene matches: 12. There are 16 residues in the CDR3.

CDR3 region: CASSQGLAGGQETQYF. CDR3 nucleotide sequence: TGTGCCAGCAGCCAGGGACTAGCGGGGGGCCAAGAGACCCAGTACTTC. The rearrangement joins TRBV7-3 to TRBJ2-5, with 15 positions matching TRBD2. CDR3 length: 16 residues. Germline assignment: CDR1 SGHTA and CDR2 FQGTGA. Losses at the gene ends were 5 bases for V and 1 base for J; bases not matched to a gene: 2.

The chain recombines TRBV14 with TRBJ2-7, with a tentative D call TRBD2 (6 bases). This CDR3 has 16 residues. V gave up 0 bases and J gave up 1 base, with 13 bases separating them. The germline CDR1 and CDR2 sequences are SGHDN and FVKESK. CDR3 loop: CASSQDRGYRSYEQYF. The CDR3 nucleotides read TGTGCCAGCAGCCAAGATCGGGGGTACCGTTCCTACGAGCAGTACTTC.

The chain is built from TRBV7-9 and TRBJ1-6; 8 bases are shared with TRBD1. This CDR3 contains 15 residues. The J segment lost 9 bases and the V segment lost 1 base, leaving 5 bases of the junction unmatched. The germline CDR1 and CDR2 sequences are SEHNR and FQNEAQ (reference sequence). This CDR3 is CASSLGTGNGSPLHF. For the CDR3, the DNA is TGTGCCAGCAGCTTAGGGACAGGGAATGGTTCACCCCTCCACTTT.

V and J are TRBV6-1 and TRBJ1-4; D ambiguous. The germline V gene has CDR1 MNHNS and CDR2 SASEGT. The CDR3 is 11 amino acids. V lost 2 bases and J 11 bases, leaving 6 bases between the germline ends. The CDR3 reads CASSELEKLFF. DNA of the CDR3: TGTGCCAGCAGTGAATTGGAGAAACTGTTTTTT.

The chain employs TRBV6-5 and TRBJ1-1, with D possibly matching TRBD1 (6 bases). Germline V gene data show CDR1 as MNHEY and CDR2 as SVGAGI. The V gene lost 5 bases and the J gene lost 7 bases, with 11 bases spanning the gap. CDR3 length: 12 amino acids. The CDR3 nucleotides are TGTGCCAGCAGTCCTAAGGGGGATGAAGCTTTCTTT. Protein sequence: CASSPKGDEAFF.

The V call is TRBV19, the J call TRBJ2-1, with 8 bases aligning to TRBD2. Per the germline V gene, CDR1 is LNHDA and CDR2 is SQIVND (reference sequence). The CDR3 is 17 residues long. V lost 4 bases to trimming and J lost 1 base; unmatched junction nucleotides: 9. The CDR3 region has the DNA TGTGCCAGTAGTACAGACGGGACTAGGGGTTCCTACAATGAGCAGTTCTTC. Its translation is CASSTDGTRGSYNEQFF.

In its sample, this clone was seen a few times. The V call is TRBV19, the J call TRBJ1-5; tentative D call: TRBD1 (5 bases). The germline CDR1 and CDR2 sequences are LNHDA and SQIVND (reference sequence). Trimming cost V 4 bases and J 4 bases, with 8 bases left between them. The CDR3 extends over 13 amino acids. As DNA, the CDR3 is TGTGCCAGTAGTACCCAGGGAAATCAGCCCCAGCATTTT. Its translation is CASSTQGNQPQHF.

The rearrangement uses TRBV6-5 and TRBJ1-2; D is uncertain. V was clipped by 5 bases and J by 0 bases, with 7 bases between them. The germline V gene has CDR1 MNHEY and CDR2 SVGAGI. This CDR3 region has 13 residues. The CDR3 loop reads CASSTTANYGYTF. Here the CDR3 DNA reads TGTGCCAGCAGTACCACAGCTAACTATGGCTACACCTTC.

This clone occurred once. The V and J genes are TRBV27 and TRBJ1-6; D is possibly TRBD1 (5 bases). Germline loops: CDR1 MNHEY, CDR2 SMNVEV (reference sequence). This CDR3 region has 15 residues. The V end lost 3 bases, the J end lost 7 bases, and 13 bases lay between the germline ends. The chain's CDR3 is CASSLLREGNSPLHF. The CDR3 DNA sequence: TGTGCCAGCAGTTTGCTCAGGGAGGGAAATTCACCCCTCCACTTT.